These 21 T cell receptor beta chains were all obtained from the same sample, sequenced in a study of blood T cells in healthy people across ages. A second PCR, run for about 7 to 11 cycles, used a sample-barcoded 5' primer plus a J-beta primer mix. One entry per CDR3 protein results from TCRdb running MiXCR on the 5' RACE reads. Among fewer than 800,000 distinct CDR3 sequences, about half were seen once, and the ten largest hold 25% to 35%. The sequenced sample consisted of blood. All receptors derive from an older woman in good health.

This clonotype occurred a few times. The rearrangement links TRBV6-2 or TRBV6-3 to TRBJ2-1; D is possibly TRBD2 (5 bases). Trimming took 5 bases from V and 9 from J, leaving 11 bases between them. There are 12 residues in the CDR3. CDR1 is MNHEY, CDR2 SVGEGT, per germline. The CDR3 sequence: CASSTRVAEQFF. The CDR3 DNA follows: TGTGCCAGCAGTACTAGGGTCGCTGAGCAGTTCTTC.

The chain has TRBV12-3 or TRBV12-4 and TRBJ2-3, with D perhaps TRBD1 (8 bases). The V end lost 6 bases, the J end lost 2 bases, and 15 bases lay between the germline ends. CDR3 length: 15 residues. The CDR3 is CASRTTGGVTDTQYF. DNA of the CDR3: TGTGCCAGCAGGACAACAGGGGGGGTCACAGATACGCAGTATTTT.

The rearrangement uses TRBV5-6 and TRBJ2-1; D not certain. V was clipped by 2 bases and J by 2 bases, with 5 bases between them. CDR1 SGHDT and CDR2 YYEEEE come from the germline V gene. The length of the CDR3 is 13 residues. For the CDR3, the DNA is TGTGCCAGCAGCTTTAGCACCTACAATGAGCAGTTCTTC. The encoded protein is CASSFSTYNEQFF.

V gene TRBV2 combines with J gene TRBJ1-4; no firm D call. Germline lookup yields CDR1 SNHLY and CDR2 FYNNEI. The CDR3 runs to 13 residues. The V end was cut by 10 bases, the J end by 8 bases, with 17 bases between. CDR3 sequence (DNA): TGTGCCATCGAGGGCCTCGGTTGGGAAAAACTGTTTTTT. Protein product: CAIEGLGWEKLFF.

This chain's CDR3 is CASSLATSGSRVQETQYF. The DNA for the CDR3 is TGTGCCAGCAGCTTAGCGACTAGCGGGAGTAGGGTCCAAGAGACCCAGTACTTC. The rearrangement uses TRBV7-2 and TRBJ2-5, with 12 nucleotides matching TRBD2. This CDR3 contains 18 residues. Germline V gene sequence: CDR1 SGHTA, CDR2 FQGNSA. The V and J ends lost 0 bases and 1 base, in that order; junction bases with no gene match: 6.

The gene calls are TRBV12-3 or TRBV12-4 and TRBJ2-5; D may be TRBD1 or TRBD2 (5 bases each). The CDR3 covers 13 residues. Trimming took 4 bases from V and 11 from J, leaving 17 bases between them. The CDR3 loop is CASSYWDRNEQYF. CDR3 nucleotide sequence: TGTGCCAGCAGTTACTGGGACCGGAATGAGCAGTACTTC.

The genes are TRBV12-3 or TRBV12-4 and TRBJ1-1; D may be TRBD1 (5 bases). With 3 bases removed from V and 10 bases from J, the gap between germline ends came to 9 bases. The CDR3 length is 11 residues. The CDR3 reads CASSFGQGAFF. The CDR3 nucleotides are TGTGCCAGCAGTTTCGGCCAGGGAGCTTTCTTT.

A single count supports this clonotype. This chain links TRBV13 with TRBJ2-4, with 10 bases fitting TRBD2. The J call may be wrong; the DNA end is better matched by TRBJ2-5. Germline CDR1 and CDR2: PRHDT and FYEKMQ (reference sequence). The CDR3 is made up of 15 amino acids. The CDR3 bases are TGTGCCAGCAGCGGCGAGCGGGAGGGCTTGGAGACCCAGTACTTC. Translating it yields CASSGEREGLETQYF.

The rearrangement joins TRBV24-1 to TRBJ2-3; TRBD1 or TRBD2 may be the D gene (5 bases each). The germline gives CDR1 KGHDR, CDR2 SFDVKD. The V gene lost 10 bases and the J gene lost 3 bases, with 16 bases spanning the gap. The length of the CDR3 is 14 residues. CDR3 nucleotides: TGTGCCACGGGACCGCCACACTCAACAGATACGCAGTATTTT. Protein sequence: CATGPPHSTDTQYF.

This chain connects TRBV18 to TRBJ2-5; D is undetermined. Trimming took off 10 bases at V and 2 bases at J, with 11 bases between the two ends. CDR1 and CDR2 from the germline V gene are KGHSH and LQKENI. The CDR3 is 12 residues long. Written as DNA, the CDR3 is TGTGCCACTTTTAGAACACAAGAGACCCAGTACTTC. It specifies CATFRTQETQYF.

A note on this clonotype: One end of the junction varies from germline; a read error may be responsible. The chain carries TRBV18 and TRBJ2-1, with 9 bases lining up with TRBD2. The CDR3 covers 16 residues. Germline CDR1 KGHSH, CDR2 LQKENI. DNA of the CDR3: TGTGCCAGCTCCCTCCTGGGGACTAGCTCCTACAATGAGCGGTTCTTC. Amino acid sequence: CASSLLGTSSYNERFF.

The CDR3 loop reads CSAPPGGTQYF. The CDR3 nucleotides read TGCAGTGCCCCCCCAGGGGGTACGCAGTATTTT. The chain employs TRBV20-1 and TRBJ2-3; 7 bases line up with TRBD1. The CDR3 extends over 11 amino acids. Germline lookup yields CDR1 DFQATT and CDR2 SNEGSKA (reference sequence). Losses at the gene ends were 6 bases for V and 8 bases for J; bases not matched to a gene: 5.

The chain carries TRBV7-6 and TRBJ2-7; a possible D gene is TRBD2 (5 bases). With 5 bases removed from V and 2 bases from J, the gap between germline ends came to 13 bases. CDR1 and CDR2 from the germline V gene are SGHVS and FNYEAQ. The CDR3 spans 14 residues. The CDR3 DNA follows: TGTGCCAGCAGCCCCCAAGCGGTCGCCTACGAGCAGTACTTC. This translates into CASSPQAVAYEQYF.

CDR3 protein: CSALKGGAYNEQFF. CDR3 DNA: TGCAGTGCTTTGAAGGGTGGGGCCTACAATGAGCAGTTCTTC. The rearrangement joins TRBV20-1 to TRBJ2-1; D gene ambiguous. Germline loops: CDR1 DFQATT, CDR2 SNEGSKA (reference sequence). V gave up 5 bases and J gave up 2 bases, with 13 bases separating them. The CDR3 sequence is 14 residues long.

V gene TRBV28 combines with J gene TRBJ2-7; D is perhaps TRBD2 (7 bases). This CDR3 contains 13 residues. Germline lookup yields CDR1 MDHEN and CDR2 SYDVKM. Deletions cut 8 bases from V and 7 bases from J, with 18 bases between. In DNA form, the CDR3 reads TGTGCCAGCCGATACGGGGGGCTTGGGGAGCAGTACTTC. This gives the protein CASRYGGLGEQYF.

This sequence joins TRBV13 and TRBJ2-5; D is perhaps TRBD2 (6 bases). The J call may be incorrect, as the DNA end agrees better with TRBJ2-7. The CDR3 covers 13 residues. Looked up from germline, CDR1 is PRHDT and CDR2 is FYEKMQ (reference sequence). Here the CDR3 reads CASSLLRLGEQYF. In DNA form, the CDR3 reads TGTGCCAGCAGCTTACTGAGACTAGGCGAGCAGTACTTC.

The sample holds a few counts of this clonotype. The chain has TRBV11-3 and TRBJ2-1; D is perhaps TRBD1 (6 bases). Germline V gene data show CDR1 as SGHNT and CDR2 as YENEEA. The CDR3 spans 13 residues. V lost 8 bases, J lost 6 bases, and 14 bases lay in between. CDR3 protein: CASAEDRLNEQFF. As DNA, the CDR3 is TGTGCCAGCGCCGAAGACAGGCTCAATGAGCAGTTCTTC.

In its sample, this clonotype was seen a few times. The chain has TRBV7-9 and TRBJ2-3; the D gene is possibly TRBD2 (5 bases). This CDR3 has 15 amino acids. Trimming shortened V by 5 bases and J by 4 bases, and 16 bases separated the two germline ends. Germline V gives CDR1 SEHNR, CDR2 FQNEAQ (reference sequence). This CDR3 is CASSTPPGKADTQYF. The CDR3 bases are TGTGCCAGCAGCACCCCCCCCGGGAAAGCAGATACGCAGTATTTT.

A few counts support this clonotype. This chain links TRBV4-2 with TRBJ2-1, with D possibly being TRBD1 (5 bases). Germline CDR1 is LGHNA and CDR2 is YNFKEQ. The CDR3 is made up of 16 amino acids. Deletions cut 0 bases from V and 2 bases from J, with 11 bases between. CDR3 region: CASSQDPTAAYNEQFF. The DNA of the CDR3 is TGTGCCAGCAGCCAAGATCCGACAGCAGCCTACAATGAGCAGTTCTTC.

The chain joins TRBV14 to TRBJ2-1; the match to TRBD2 covers 11 bases. V was clipped by 4 bases and J by 4 bases; unmatched bases: 6. Germline lookup yields CDR1 SGHDN and CDR2 FVKESK. The CDR3 contains 16 residues. CDR3: CASSLRTSGFYNEQFF. CDR3 sequence (DNA): TGTGCCAGCAGCCTACGGACTAGCGGGTTTTACAATGAGCAGTTCTTC.

The rearrangement joins TRBV20-1 to TRBJ2-1, with TRBD2 matching over 14 bases. J gave up 0 bases and V 6 bases, and 7 bases lay outside the gene matches. The germline gives CDR1 DFQATT, CDR2 SNEGSKA (reference sequence). The CDR3 is 17 amino acids. The CDR3 DNA reads as TGCAGTGCCAAGGGACTAGCGGGAGCCGTCTCCTACAATGAGCAGTTCTTC. It translates to CSAKGLAGAVSYNEQFF.